This TCR beta chain was sequenced for a study of naive and memory T cell subsets. The beta constant-region primer was an equimolar mix of two oligonucleotides covering TRBC1 and TRBC2. TCRdb used MiXCR to reprocess the UMI-ligation and nested PCR reads, holding one entry per CDR3 protein. The data contain approximately 140,000 distinct CDR3 sequences, 15% to 20% of them seen just once; the ten biggest clones take up more than 0.13%. This clonotype was seen repeatedly, ten times or more. This clonotype was sampled from a human donor in good health. Specimen: naive CD4+ T cells from blood.

The CDR3, as DNA: TGTGCCAGCAGTTACTCTGTATATGGTCTCGGCACAGATACGCAGTATTTT. Amino acids: CASSYSVYGLGTDTQYF. The gene calls are TRBV6-5 and TRBJ2-3, with D unclear. Germline loops: CDR1 MNHEY, CDR2 SVGAGI. The CDR3 consists of 17 residues. The V end was cut by 0 bases, the J end by 1 base, with 14 bases between.